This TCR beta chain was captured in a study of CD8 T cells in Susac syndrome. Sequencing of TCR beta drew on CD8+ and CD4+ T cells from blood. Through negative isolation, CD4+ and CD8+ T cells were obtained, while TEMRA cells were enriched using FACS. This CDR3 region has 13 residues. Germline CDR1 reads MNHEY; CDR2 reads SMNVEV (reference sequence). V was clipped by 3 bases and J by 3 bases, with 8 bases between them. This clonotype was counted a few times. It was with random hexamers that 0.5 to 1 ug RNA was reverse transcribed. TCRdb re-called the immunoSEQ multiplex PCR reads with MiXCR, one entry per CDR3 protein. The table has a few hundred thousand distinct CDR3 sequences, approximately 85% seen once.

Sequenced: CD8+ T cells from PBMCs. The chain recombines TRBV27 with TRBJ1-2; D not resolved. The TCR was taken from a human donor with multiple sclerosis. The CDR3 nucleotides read TGTGCCAGCAGTTTCGCCGGGGACTATGGCTACACCTTC. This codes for CASSFAGDYGYTF.